These 8 T cell receptor beta chains share one sample of origin, sequenced in a study of T cells in Graves' hyperthyroidism and ophthalmopathy. It was RNA transcripts that yielded the amplified TCR beta CDR3 regions. The primer set for the first-round RT-PCR of the TCR CDR3 was HTBI. One entry per CDR3 protein results from TCRdb running MiXCR on the multiplex PCR reads. The sample records some 370,000 distinct CDR3 sequences, roughly a sixth being singletons. The sequencing sample was made of blood. Receptors originate from a woman younger than 45 with Graves' hyperthyroidism that later progressed to Graves' ophthalmopathy.

This clonotype was seen a few times. The rearrangement joins TRBV20-1 to TRBJ2-5; D unclear. The CDR3 consists of 13 residues. CDR1 and CDR2 (germline): DFQATT, SNEGSKA (reference sequence). With 3 bases removed from V and 2 bases from J, the gap between germline ends came to 10 bases. CDR3 nucleotides: TGCAGTGCTAGGGAAGGGATTCAAGAGACCCAGTACTTC. It encodes CSAREGIQETQYF.

In this sample, this clonotype turned up a few times. A read error is possible here, since a much larger clone lies one base away. This sequence joins TRBV30 and TRBJ2-7; D remains unclear. Germline V gene sequence: CDR1 GTSNPN, CDR2 SVGIG (reference sequence). This CDR3 contains 13 residues. CDR3 sequence reads: CAWSGLGNYEQCF. CDR3 sequence (DNA): TGTGCCTGGAGTGGCCTAGGTAACTACGAGCAGTGCTTC.

This clonotype has at least ten counts. The gene calls are TRBV18 and TRBJ1-1; tentative D call: TRBD1 (6 bases). With 9 bases removed from V and 1 base from J, the gap between germline ends came to 12 bases. This CDR3 spans 13 amino acids. Germline loops: CDR1 KGHSH, CDR2 LQKENI. Written as DNA, the CDR3 is TGTGCCAGTCAAGGGGGGCAGAACACTGAAGCTTTCTTT. Its protein product is CASQGGQNTEAFF.

This clonotype was counted between two and nine times. The rearrangement joins TRBV7-2 to TRBJ2-2, with 7 bases identical to TRBD2. In germline, CDR1 is SGHTA, CDR2 FQGNSA. Losses at the gene ends were 2 bases for V and 6 bases for J; bases not matched to a gene: 12. The length of the CDR3 is 17 residues. The CDR3: CASSLPAGVGRAGELFF. The CDR3 nucleotides read TGTGCCAGCAGCTTACCGGCGGGAGTTGGGCGTGCCGGGGAGCTGTTTTTT. The full variable domain, its missing parts supplied by reference TRBV7-2 and TRBJ2-2, is GAGVSQSPSNKVTEKGKDVELRCDPISGHTALYWYRQSLGQGLEFLIYFQGNSAPDKSGLPSDRFSAERTGGSVSTLTIQRTQQEDSAVYLCASSLPAGVGRAGELFFGEGSRLTVL.

This clonotype was found a few times. V and J are TRBV10-3 and TRBJ2-2; maybe TRBD2 (5 bases). The V and J ends lost 1 base and 2 bases respectively, with 14 bases between them. This CDR3 comprises 17 residues. CDR1 and CDR2 from the germline V gene are ENHRY and SYGVKD. The CDR3 bases are TGTGCCATCAGTGAGTTCGGTCGGGGAAAAAACACCGGGGAGCTGTTTTTT. Its protein product is CAISEFGRGKNTGELFF.

This clonotype was detected many times. The chain has TRBV27 and TRBJ2-7; 10 bases are a match to TRBD2. V was pared by 5 bases and J by 4 bases, with 11 bases of the junction left unmatched. The CDR3 runs 16 residues. Germline CDR1 MNHEY, CDR2 SMNVEV (reference sequence). The CDR3 spells CASSPVLLAGSYEQYF. In DNA form, the CDR3 reads TGTGCCAGCAGTCCCGTCTTACTAGCGGGGAGTTACGAGCAGTACTTC.

In this sample, this clonotype turned up a few times. The rearrangement links TRBV6-1 to TRBJ1-2, with TRBD1 matching 7 bases. Germline CDR1 MNHNS, CDR2 SASEGT. V shed 1 base and J 4 bases; nucleotides not matched to a gene: 0. The CDR3 extends over 13 amino acids. For the CDR3, the DNA is TGTGCCAGCAGTGAAGGGGACAGCTATGGCTACACCTTC. This gives the protein CASSEGDSYGYTF.

With regard to this clonotype: A much larger clone is a single base away; this may be a read error. This chain joins TRBV19 and TRBJ2-7; D remains ambiguous. The CDR3 loop spans 13 amino acids. Germline V gene lookup returns CDR1 LNHDA and CDR2 SQIVND (reference sequence). The CDR3 protein is CASSMGFSHEQYF. The CDR3 nucleotides read TGTGCCAGTAGTATGGGATTCTCCCACGAGCAGTACTTC.